This T cell receptor (beta chain) was captured by sequencing in a study of shared clonotypes between healthy human individuals. Germline V lookup: CDR1 SQVTM, CDR2 ANQGSEA. Deletions cut 1 base from V and 1 base from J, with 10 bases between. This CDR3 is built from 14 residues. Here immunoSEQ multiplex PCR was the method, and the copy in TCRdb shows in-frame clones only, minus some. The repertoire holds some 2.1 million clones, over 85% seen once, with around 0.13% in the top ten. The receptor comes from a man aged 18 to 30 in good health. Sequences were obtained from naive CD4+ T cells sorted from blood. The subset is: CD45RA+ positively selected. The chain carries TRBV29-1 and TRBJ1-1; D gene unclear. The CDR3 protein is CSVEVGRGNTEAFF. In nucleotides, the CDR3 is TGCAGCGTTGAAGTCGGCCGGGGGAACACTGAAGCTTTCTTT.